The entry below describes one T cell receptor (beta chain). A read error may account for a junction end that differs from germline. Germline-derived CDR1 and CDR2 are LGHDT and YNNKEL (reference sequence). This CDR3 spans 14 amino acids. The entry originates in a study of blood T cells in healthy people across ages. The use of a sample-barcoded 5' primer and a J-beta primer mix characterized a second PCR of roughly 6 to 11 cycles. TCRdb re-derived calls from the 5' RACE reads in MiXCR, one entry per CDR3 protein. The table includes around 1,500,000 distinct CDR3 sequences, over 25% detected once. The receptor was isolated from a woman aged 25 to 45 in good health. The chain links TRBV3-1 to TRBJ1-2; tentative D call: TRBD1 (6 bases). Sequencing input: blood. The CDR3 DNA reads TGTGCCGGCAGCCCGGACAGATTCAACTATGGCTACACCTTC. It specifies CAGSPDRFNYGYTF.